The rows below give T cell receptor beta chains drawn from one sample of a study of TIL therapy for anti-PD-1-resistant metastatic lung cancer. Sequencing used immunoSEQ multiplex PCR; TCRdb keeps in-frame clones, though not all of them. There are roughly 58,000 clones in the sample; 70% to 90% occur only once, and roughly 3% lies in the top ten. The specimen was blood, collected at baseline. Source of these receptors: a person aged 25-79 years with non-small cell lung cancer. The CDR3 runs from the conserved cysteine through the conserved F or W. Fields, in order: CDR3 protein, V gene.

CASSQDGGSSWTGANVLTF	TRBV4-3
CASSQAERKETQYF	TRBV4-2
CASMGSTGVYGYTF	TRBV28
CASSEVWGARETQYF	TRBV25-1
CASTDRANYLSGNTIYF	TRBV7-8
CAWSRTSGAEGYTF	TRBV30
CANSFSAANYGYTF	TRBV7-9
CASSLGGLAADHSGANVLTF	TRBV7-6
CASSPPGLNSPLHF	TRBV18
CASSQVSGQGVFGYTF	TRBV4-3
CASSPLRDRGTNSPLHF	TRBV9
CASSLEGTSGRFYNEQFF	TRBV7-2
CASSQTYNEQFF	TRBV4-1
CASGLTSGRSSYEQYF	TRBV28
CATSRDLISGTSYEQYF	TRBV15
CASSLSRAFGANVLTF	TRBV27
CASSPGRQGAGYGYTF	TRBV6-2/TRBV6-3
CASSSRGLAGGGDTQYF	TRBV5-5
CASSSIWASTDTQYF	TRBV11-2
CASSVRLYPGGGADTQYF	TRBV9
CASSGQSFSGNTIYF	TRBV7-2
CASSWWAGETQYF	TRBV12-3/TRBV12-4
CASWDSNYEQYF	TRBV2
CASSSAGRWGERDSEQFF	TRBV11-3
CAWSPTGGQLFF	TRBV30
CASSKRGQGGLPKAQYF	TRBV19
CASSPLPTGSNQPQHF	TRBV18
CASSQEHSRYF	TRBV3-1/TRBV3-2
CASSLEDYSGNTIYF	TRBV5-1
CASSLSTANTGELFF	TRBV27
CASSFSLTGETQYF	TRBV7-9
CASSRSWTENYGYTF	TRBV7-2
CASSLGGGTYNEQFF	TRBV9
CASSRRAGGVTDTQYF	TRBV5-4
CASSKSVGETQYF	TRBV14
CASSSGRASGSSDTQYF	TRBV5-8
CASSLSGGWYNEQFF	TRBV3-1/TRBV3-2
CASSLNQGASSGNTIYF	TRBV5-4
CASSVGLAGPDSLYNEQFF	TRBV19
CASRRGDRVDEKLFF	TRBV19
CAWSEGGNTIYF	TRBV30
CASSLAREDIQYF	TRBV7-2
CASTRGQNQPQHF	TRBV28
CASSPGGQQSYGYTF	TRBV18
CASSQEWGDILDTQYF	TRBV4-2
CASSLDRSDEQFF	TRBV11-2
CASSQSYTEAFF	TRBV3-1/TRBV3-2
CASSPTGFNTGELFF	TRBV7-2
CASVSQGYADTQYF	TRBV6-5
CASSEFNSWETQYF	TRBV6-1
CASSYSGGNQPQHF	TRBV6-2/TRBV6-3
CASSYQTGGSYNEQFF	TRBV6-5
CASSQNPQGAAKNIQYF	TRBV4-1